This T cell receptor (beta chain) was observed in a study of control samples from healthy donors and cancer patients. CDR3 length: 11 amino acids. The germline V gene has CDR1 MNHEY and CDR2 SVGAGI. Clones were sequenced by immunoSEQ multiplex PCR, and TCRdb holds only the in-frame ones, with some missing. The sample has 160,000 or so clones, about 95% seen once; the top ten hold 14%. What was sequenced was PBMCs. The TCR originated in a man aged 55 to 69 with colorectal cancer. V is TRBV6-5 and J is TRBJ2-7; TRBD1 agrees at 8 bases. This CDR3 is CAVQGADEQYF. The CDR3 DNA is TGTGCGGTGCAGGGGGCCGACGAGCAGTACTTC.